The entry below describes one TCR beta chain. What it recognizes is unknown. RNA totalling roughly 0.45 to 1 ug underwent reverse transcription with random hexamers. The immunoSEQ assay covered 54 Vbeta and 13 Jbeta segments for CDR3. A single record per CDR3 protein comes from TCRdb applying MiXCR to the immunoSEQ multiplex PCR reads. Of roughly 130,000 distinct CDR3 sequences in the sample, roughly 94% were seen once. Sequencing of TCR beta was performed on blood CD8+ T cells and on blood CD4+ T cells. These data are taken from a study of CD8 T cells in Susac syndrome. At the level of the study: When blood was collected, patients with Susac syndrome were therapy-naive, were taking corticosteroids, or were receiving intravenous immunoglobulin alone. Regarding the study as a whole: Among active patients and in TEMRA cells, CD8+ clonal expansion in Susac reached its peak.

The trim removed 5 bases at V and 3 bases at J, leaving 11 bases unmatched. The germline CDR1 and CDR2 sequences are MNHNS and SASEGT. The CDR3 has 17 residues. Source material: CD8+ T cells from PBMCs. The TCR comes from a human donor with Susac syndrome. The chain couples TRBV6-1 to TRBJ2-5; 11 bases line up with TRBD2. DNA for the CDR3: TGTGCCAGCAGTCTTCTCAGGACTAGCGGGCCGGAAGAGACCCAGTACTTC. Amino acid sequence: CASSLLRTSGPEETQYF.